This TCR beta chain was retrieved from a study of shared clonotypes between healthy human individuals. About the research overall: The people who gave samples were two women and three men aged 18 to 49.

Germline CDR1 KGHSH, CDR2 LQKENI. The V end lost 3 bases, the J end lost 4 bases, and 18 bases lay between the germline ends. This CDR3 has 17 residues. Sequencing was at deep level. Libraries were prepared by immunoSEQ multiplex PCR; TCRdb keeps only in-frame clonotypes and omits some of them. The table has about 560,000 clones, around 78% seen once. The study's findings and limits: A limitation of the genetic and exposure-history diversity represented arose from few donors.

Concerning this clone itself: Its cognate antigen is unknown.

The sequence was obtained from a woman in her thirties or forties in good health. Some clones in this sample may be carry-over from other donors' samples. The chain joins TRBV18 to TRBJ2-2; possibly TRBD2 for D (6 bases). Sequenced: PBMCs. CDR3 in amino acids: CASSPTGTQGRTGELFF. The CDR3 DNA reads as TGTGCCAGCTCACCCACCGGGACTCAAGGTCGCACCGGGGAGCTGTTTTTT. Full variable domain (missing parts from reference TRBV18 and TRBJ2-2): NAGVMQNPRHLVRRRGQEARLRCSPMKGHSHVYWYRQLPEEGLKFMVYLQKENIIDESGMPKERFSAEFPKEGPSILRIQQVVRGDSAAYFCASSPTGTQGRTGELFFGEGSRLTVL.